This T cell receptor beta chain was recorded in a study of regulatory T cells in long-lasting Graves disease. This clonotype was counted at least ten times. Antigen: not known. Points from the study as a whole: Favoring TRBV28, TRBJ1-2 and TRBJ2-5 was a feature seen in persistent disease. Patients with persistent Graves' had lower TCR diversity than newly diagnosed patients.

Libraries of TCR beta came from iRepertoire HTBI primers plus Arm-PCR of CDR3 regions. In TCRdb, the multiplex PCR reads were re-called with MiXCR into one record per CDR3 protein. The sample shows around 480,000 distinct CDR3 sequences, around 15% of them seen only once. Time point: newly diagnosed GD, antithyroid drugs for less than 3 months. Preparation of the TCR library used RNA extracted from PBMCs. Patients came through an endocrinology department, and that department was in Xi'an, China. After removal of 7 bases from V and 6 bases from J, the junction contained 12 bases not matched to a gene. CDR3 length equals 15 residues. These same records also appear under a second study, on T cells in Graves' hyperthyroidism and ophthalmopathy. From that report: Most expanded thyroid clonotypes above 0.001 recurred in blood.

V is TRBV12-3 or TRBV12-4 and J is TRBJ2-5, with 9 positions matching TRBD1. Sequencing was performed on peripheral blood mononuclear cells (PBMCs), taken at new diagnosis, from a patient treated with antithyroid drugs. The TCR comes from a man in his forties or fifties with Graves disease. DNA for the CDR3: TGTGCCAGCACCCAAGGACAGGGGAATGTACAGACCCAGTACTTC. Encoded protein: CASTQGQGNVQTQYF.